This T cell receptor beta chain was sequenced during a study of blood T cell repertoires in COVID-19. Study overall: PBMCs, B-cell-depleted T cells, or T cells provided the cDNA or gDNA that made up the material.

Germline V gene data show CDR1 as SEHNR and CDR2 as FQNEAQ (reference sequence). The CDR3 spans 15 residues. The V and J ends lost 7 bases and 6 bases, in that order; junction bases with no gene match: 9. Original processing notes: Amplifying reference gene primers gave estimates of nucleated cell counts. The assay was immunoSEQ multiplex PCR, and TCRdb's table has in-frame clones only and misses some. The V and J calls and clone size were taken over from that table, and D and trimming were inferred from the DNA. The table has approximately 240,000 clones, 70% to 85% seen once; the top ten hold roughly 1.4%.

The gene calls are TRBV7-9 and TRBJ1-1; TRBD1 aligns across 12 bases. Sequencing was done on a sample of peripheral blood. This receptor was obtained from a woman in her thirties or forties who had recovered from COVID-19. CDR3 loop: CASTERGTGGSEAFF. For the CDR3, the DNA is TGTGCCAGCACCGAACGGGGGACAGGGGGCTCTGAAGCTTTCTTT. The variable domain in full, with the rest retrieved from reference TRBV7-9 and TRBJ1-1, is DTGVSQNPRHKITKRGQNVTFRCDPISEHNRLYWYRQTLGQGPEFLTYFQNEAQLEKSRLLSDRFSAERPKGSFSTLEIQRTEQGDSAMYLCASTERGTGGSEAFFGQGTRLTVV.